This T cell receptor beta chain was observed in a study of cytomegalovirus exposure and HLA in healthy donors. Vbeta (60) and Jbeta (13) primers were used in the PCR. Sequenced by immunoSEQ multiplex PCR; TCRdb stores in-frame clones only, minus some. This table has approximately 170,000 clones, 70% to 75% appearing once. From germline, CDR1 is MNHEY and CDR2 SVGAGI. The CDR3 has 12 residues. V lost 6 bases, J lost 5 bases, and 7 bases lay in between. Sequenced input: PBMCs. J is TRBJ2-2 and V is TRBV6-5; D gene unclear. The source is a man younger than 45 in good health and CMV-seropositive. As DNA, the CDR3 is TGTGCCAGCAGCCGAGAGACCGGGGAGCTGTTTTTT. It yields the protein CASSRETGELFF.